This entry is about one T cell receptor beta chain. Its antigen is unknown. The data stem from a study of shared clonotypes between healthy human individuals. Study findings and constraints: The study found about 5% of naive CD4 clonotypes shared across several donors. It was expected that sequencing depth would affect clonotype sharing among donors.

This CDR3 is 16 amino acids long. CDR1 and CDR2 (germline): SGHAT, FQNNGV. The junction had 5 bases not matched to a gene; V was cut back by 5 bases and J by 2 bases. TCRdb's table, derived via immunoSEQ multiplex PCR, lists solely in-frame clones and lacks some. The sample gives fewer than 3 million clones, less than 95% of which show up once; around 0.38% is in the top ten. This receptor was obtained from a man aged 18 to 29 in good health. Some clones in this sample may be carry-over from other donors' samples. Sequenced material: naive CD4+ T cells from PBMCs. The subset: CD45RA+ positively selected. This chain joins TRBV11-2 and TRBJ2-2, with 10 bases aligning to TRBD2. DNA of the CDR3: TGTGCCAGCAGCAGACGGACTAGCGGAAACACCGGGGAGCTGTTTTTT. Translated: CASSRRTSGNTGELFF.